This entry lists 14 T cell receptor beta chains sequenced from one sample in a study of T-cell memory formation after mild COVID-19. TCRdb fed the 5' RACE reads into MiXCR, producing one record per CDR3 protein. The sample has around 400,000 distinct CDR3 sequences, more than 20% seen once. Sequenced: PBMCs or a T cell subset sorted from them (not recorded which). The receptors here all came from an adult woman who had mild COVID-19 (a few samples of this study predate the infection). Cell type and time point are not known.

The chain is built from TRBV3-1 and TRBJ2-7, with a weak D call TRBD1 (5 bases). V was pared by 2 bases and J by 3 bases, with 23 bases between. The CDR3 consists of 18 residues. Germline loops: CDR1 LGHDT, CDR2 YNNKEL (reference sequence). The CDR3 region is CASSQSWGLKLDLYEQYF. The CDR3 DNA reads TGTGCCAGCAGCCAATCTTGGGGCCTGAAATTAGACCTCTACGAGCAGTACTTC.

This clonotype was observed a handful of times. The chain carries TRBV5-1 and TRBJ2-7; no clear D gene. CDR3 size: 17 residues. Germline V gene sequence: CDR1 SGHRS, CDR2 YFSETQ. Trimming shortened V by 0 bases and J by 0 bases, and 16 bases separated the two germline ends. The CDR3 DNA sequence: TGCGCCAGCAGCTTGGCCCCGGTTCAGCGCCACTCCTACGAGCAGTACTTC. As protein: CASSLAPVQRHSYEQYF.

This clonotype was recorded a few times. V usage is TRBV18 and J usage is TRBJ1-2; TRBD1 matches 8 bases. Losses at the gene ends were 5 bases for V and 3 bases for J; bases not matched to a gene: 5. The V gene's germline CDR1 is KGHSH and CDR2 LQKENI. The CDR3 has 14 amino acids. CDR3 nucleotide sequence: TGTGCCAGCTCATCCGGACAGGGTCACTATGGCTACACCTTC. Protein product: CASSSGQGHYGYTF.

This clonotype was picked up a small number of times. The chain employs TRBV4-3 and TRBJ1-2, with a weak D call TRBD1 (5 bases). The CDR3 has 13 amino acids. Germline loops: CDR1 LGHNA, CDR2 YSLEER. Between the trimmed V and J ends, which lost 7 bases and 4 bases, there was a span of 13 bases. CDR3: CASTPGSGYGYTF. DNA for the CDR3: TGCGCCAGCACGCCAGGGTCCGGCTATGGCTACACCTTC.

This chain connects TRBV6-5 to TRBJ1-1; weak D call: TRBD1 (6 bases). The CDR3 consists of 15 residues. Germline CDR1 is MNHEY and CDR2 is SVGAGI. Trimming shortened V by 5 bases and J by 4 bases, and 17 bases separated the two germline ends. The CDR3 bases are TGTGCCAGCAGTGAGGTCCGGGGAGGGGGCACTGAAGCTTTCTTT. This gives the protein CASSEVRGGGTEAFF.

V gene TRBV4-3 combines with J gene TRBJ2-7; no clear D gene. The CDR3 covers 15 residues. Germline V CDR1 and CDR2: LGHNA, YSLEER. The germline V and J ends were trimmed by 1 base and 7 bases, with 17 bases remaining between them. CDR3 loop: CASSQVGSALREQYF. The CDR3 DNA reads as TGCGCCAGCAGCCAAGTTGGGTCTGCGCTTAGGGAGCAGTACTTC.

The rearrangement links TRBV29-1 to TRBJ2-7; TRBD1 aligns across 9 bases. This CDR3 has 13 amino acids. With 8 bases clipped from V and 1 base from J, the junction kept 6 bases outside the gene matches. Germline V gives CDR1 SQVTM, CDR2 ANQGSEA. The CDR3 is CSIRQGGSYEQYF. CDR3 nucleotide sequence: TGCAGCATCCGACAGGGGGGGTCCTACGAGCAGTACTTC.

The chain is built from TRBV6-1 and TRBJ2-3, with D uncertain. The CDR3 sequence is 11 residues long. Between the trimmed V and J ends, which lost 3 bases and 8 bases, there was a span of 6 bases. Germline assignment: CDR1 MNHNS and CDR2 SASEGT. The CDR3 region is CASSDYRTQYF. The CDR3 DNA reads TGTGCCAGCAGTGATTATCGTACGCAGTATTTT.

This clonotype has only a few counts. V and J are TRBV11-3 and TRBJ1-1, with a tentative D call TRBD1 (5 bases). V shed 6 bases and J shed 10 bases, with 42 bases lying between them. Germline V lookup: CDR1 SGHNT, CDR2 YENEEA. The length of the CDR3 is 21 residues. Written as DNA, the CDR3 is TGTGCCAGCAGGTTAAAACGTCACGGGGAAGGGGTAATATCGTCGTTGGTGGGAGCTTTCTTT. It codes for CASRLKRHGEGVISSLVGAFF. Complete variable domain (other parts from reference TRBV11-3 and TRBJ1-1): EAGVVQSPRYKIIEKKQPVAFWCNPISGHNTLYWYLQNLGQGPELLIRYENEEAVDDSQLPKDRFSAERLKGVDSTLKIQPAELGDSAVYLCASRLKRHGEGVISSLVGAFFGQGTRLTVV.

There are a few counts of this clonotype. The CDR3 reads CATSGHTGNTIYF. DNA of the CDR3: TGTGCCACCAGTGGTCACACCGGAAACACCATATATTTT. V gene TRBV24-1 combines with J gene TRBJ1-3; D call uncertain. The CDR3 sequence is 13 residues long. The V end lost 5 bases, the J end lost 4 bases, and 8 bases lay between the germline ends. The germline V gene has CDR1 KGHDR and CDR2 SFDVKD.

This sequence joins TRBV5-6 and TRBJ2-1; D gene uncertain. CDR3 length equals 13 residues. V was clipped by 0 bases and J by 9 bases, with 10 bases between them. The V gene's germline CDR1 is SGHDT and CDR2 YYEEEE. CDR3 sequence (DNA): TGTGCCAGCAGCTTGGGGACGTGGAGTGAGCAGTTCTTC. Protein product: CASSLGTWSEQFF.

As regards this clonotype: At one end, the junction sequence differs from germline, possibly due to a read error. This chain links TRBV7-2 with TRBJ2-5; D could derive from TRBD1 or TRBD2 (6 bases each). The germline gives CDR1 SGHTA, CDR2 FQGNSA. The CDR3 consists of 13 residues. The CDR3 loop reads CATSPGARETQYF. Written as DNA, the CDR3 is TGTGCCACCAGCCCGGGGGCGCGGGAGACCCAGTACTTC.

The chain combines TRBV5-1 with TRBJ2-1, with D hard to call. CDR3 length: 13 amino acids. Trimming left V 5 bases short and J 8 bases short, with 14 bases between. CDR1 and CDR2 from the germline V gene are SGHRS and YFSETQ. The CDR3 spells CASRKLGWDEQFF. DNA of the CDR3: TGCGCCAGCAGGAAGCTAGGCTGGGATGAGCAGTTCTTC. Based on the CDR3 plus reference TRBV5-1 and TRBJ2-1, the full variable domain is KAGVTQTPRYLIKTRGQQVTLSCSPISGHRSVSWYQQTPGQGLQFLFEYFSETQRNKGNFPGRFSGRQFSNSRSEMNVSTLELGDSALYLCASRKLGWDEQFFGPGTRLTVL.

The chain combines TRBV6-2 or TRBV6-3 with TRBJ1-1; D might be TRBD1 (5 bases). The V and J ends lost 6 bases and 4 bases respectively, with 12 bases between them. The germline gives CDR1 MNHEY, CDR2 SVGEGT. The CDR3 has 13 residues. The CDR3 here is CASRTGGFTEAFF. Here the CDR3 DNA reads TGTGCCAGCAGGACCGGGGGATTCACTGAAGCTTTCTTT.